Following are 5 T cell receptor beta chains from one sample sequenced in a study of cytomegalovirus exposure and HLA in healthy donors. Assay used: immunoSEQ multiplex PCR; TCRdb lists only in-frame clones, some missing. The table includes about 44,000 clones, approximately 94% detected once. Sequenced: PBMCs. These receptors were obtained from a woman between 18 and 29 years old in good health and CMV-seronegative.

The chain couples TRBV7-9 to TRBJ1-2; tentative D call: TRBD1 (5 bases). Trimming removed 1 base at V and 7 bases at J, with 19 bases between. Germline CDR1 and CDR2: SEHNR and FQNEAQ (reference sequence). The CDR3 is 16 amino acids. The CDR3 DNA sequence: TGTGCCAGCAGCTTAGGGAGTAGGGGAACAGTCGGTGGCTACACCTTC. As protein: CASSLGSRGTVGGYTF. Full variable domain (remainder filled in from reference TRBV7-9 and TRBJ1-2): DTGVSQNPRHKITKRGQNVTFRCDPISEHNRLYWYRQTLGQGPEFLTYFQNEAQLEKSRLLSDRFSAERPKGSFSTLEIQRTEQGDSAMYLCASSLGSRGTVGGYTFGSGTRLTVV.

This chain links TRBV11-2 with TRBJ1-5, with D unclear. CDR1 is SGHAT and CDR2 is FQNNGV in the germline V gene. CDR3 length: 15 amino acids. V was cut by 5 bases and J by 0 bases, with 11 bases left in between. CDR3 DNA sequence: TGTGCCAGCAGCCCTCGAGAGCATAGCAATCAGCCCCAGCATTTT. Translated: CASSPREHSNQPQHF.

About this clone: The CDR3 does not close with the conserved phenylalanine or tryptophan, likely indicating a read error. No DNA is shown, since the ends of the CDR3 on it are uncertain; the CDR3 is the one TCRdb lists. This chain uses TRBV27 with TRBJ1-2. From its first to its last residue, the CDR3 has 11 amino acids. Germline CDR1 reads MNHEY; CDR2 reads SMNVEV (reference sequence). The CDR3 loop is CASSLRRGGAR.

The rearrangement joins TRBV9 to TRBJ2-2; maybe TRBD2 (6 bases). CDR3 length equals 14 residues. Germline lookup yields CDR1 SGDLS and CDR2 YYNGEE. Trimming took 0 bases from V and 8 from J, leaving 11 bases between them. The CDR3 loop reads CASSVAGVGGELFF. CDR3 bases: TGTGCCAGCAGCGTAGCGGGAGTAGGTGGGGAGCTGTTTTTT.

The chain recombines TRBV10-1 with TRBJ1-5; a weak D match, TRBD1 (5 bases). The germline gives CDR1 WNHNN, CDR2 SYGVQD (reference sequence). V was pared by 11 bases and J by 2 bases, with 16 bases between. This CDR3 contains 14 residues. DNA of the CDR3: TGCGCCCGCCGGGGGGTGGTTGGCAATCAGCCCCAGCATTTT. It specifies CARRGVVGNQPQHF.